A selection of T cell receptor beta chains follows, all from one sample in a study of regulatory T cells in long-lasting Graves disease. TCRdb ran MiXCR on the multiplex PCR reads and lists one entry per CDR3 protein. The table records nearly 350,000 distinct CDR3 sequences, roughly a fifth of them present only once. The source material was peripheral blood mononuclear cells (PBMCs), sampled when the disease was refractory, from a patient treated with antithyroid drugs. The receptors here all came from a female donor with Graves disease. The CDR3 runs from the conserved cysteine through the conserved F or W. A D gene is named only where the DNA matches it firmly. The listing skips clone size in some rows; elsewhere it reads once, few, many or a size class.

CDR3aa: CSASTGTSSGANVLTF
CDR3nt: TGCAGTGCTTCGACAGGGACGAGCTCTGGGGCCAACGTCCTGACTTTC
j_gene: TRBJ2-6
abundance: .
v_gene: TRBV20-1
d_gene: TRBD1

CDR3aa: CASSMTAASPTGELFF
CDR3nt: TGTGCCAGTAGTATGACCGCCGCAAGTCCCACCGGGGAGCTGTTTTTT
j_gene: TRBJ2-2
abundance: few
v_gene: TRBV19
d_gene: .

CDR3aa: CASSSGQPPTGELFF
CDR3nt: TGTGCCAGCAGCTCAGGCCAGCCGCCGACCGGGGAGCTGTTTTTT
j_gene: TRBJ2-2
abundance: .
v_gene: TRBV11-3
d_gene: .

CDR3aa: CASSQDRGGGYGYTF
CDR3nt: TGCGCCAGCAGCCAAGACAGGGGAGGGGGCTATGGCTACACCTTC
j_gene: TRBJ1-2
abundance: .
v_gene: TRBV4-1
d_gene: .

CDR3aa: CASRDEGQGPQPQHF
CDR3nt: TGTGCCAGTCGAGATGAGGGACAGGGGCCCCAGCCCCAGCATTTT
j_gene: TRBJ1-5
abundance: .
v_gene: TRBV19
d_gene: TRBD1

CDR3aa: CASSMRWTGVSYEQYF
CDR3nt: TGTGCCAGCAGCATGAGATGGACAGGGGTCTCCTACGAGCAGTACTTC
j_gene: TRBJ2-7
abundance: many
v_gene: TRBV13
d_gene: TRBD1

CDR3aa: CSVGDGSTDTQYF
CDR3nt: TGCAGCGTCGGAGACGGCAGCACAGATACGCAGTATTTT
j_gene: TRBJ2-3
abundance: .
v_gene: TRBV29-1
d_gene: .

CDR3aa: CASTTPYSNQPQHF
CDR3nt: TGTGCCAGCACTACCCCTTATAGCAATCAGCCCCAGCATTTT
j_gene: TRBJ1-5
abundance: few
v_gene: TRBV28
d_gene: .

CDR3aa: CTSSSRLAESYEQYF
CDR3nt: TGTACCAGCAGTTCAAGACTAGCGGAAAGTTACGAGCAGTACTTC
j_gene: TRBJ2-7
abundance: .
v_gene: TRBV6-5
d_gene: TRBD2

CDR3aa: CASSLAYSNQPQHF
CDR3nt: TGTGCCAGCAGCTTGGCATATAGCAATCAGCCCCAGCATTTT
j_gene: TRBJ1-5
abundance: many
v_gene: TRBV11-3
d_gene: .

CDR3aa: CASSPTSLNTEAFF
CDR3nt: TGTGCCAGCAGCCCCACCTCCTTGAACACTGAAGCTTTCTTT
j_gene: TRBJ1-1
abundance: .
v_gene: TRBV7-9
d_gene: .

CDR3aa: CASSEFGGAFF
CDR3nt: TGTGCCAGCAGTGAATTTGGAGGGGCTTTCTTT
j_gene: TRBJ1-1
abundance: few
v_gene: TRBV2
d_gene: .

CDR3aa: CSVGSQPNTGELFF
CDR3nt: TGCAGCGTTGGTTCGCAACCGAACACCGGGGAGCTGTTTTTT
j_gene: TRBJ2-2
abundance: few
v_gene: TRBV29-1
d_gene: .

CDR3aa: CASTKLTGRDEQYF
CDR3nt: TGTGCCAGCACGAAGCTCACAGGGAGGGACGAGCAGTACTTC
j_gene: TRBJ2-7
abundance: few
v_gene: TRBV28
d_gene: .

CDR3aa: CASSTTGFNTEAFF
CDR3nt: TGTGCCAGCTCAACAACAGGGTTCAACACTGAAGCTTTCTTT
j_gene: TRBJ1-1
abundance: few
v_gene: TRBV18
d_gene: .

CDR3aa: CASRGSGGRYGYTF
CDR3nt: TGTGCCAGCAGGGGTTCGGGGGGCAGATATGGCTACACCTTC
j_gene: TRBJ1-2
abundance: many
v_gene: TRBV12-3/TRBV12-4
d_gene: .

CDR3aa: CASSFGDTIYF
CDR3nt: TGTGCCAGCAGTTTTGGAGACACCATATATTTT
j_gene: TRBJ1-3
abundance: .
v_gene: TRBV12-3/TRBV12-4
d_gene: .

CDR3aa: CASSFLDRANGELFF
CDR3nt: TGTGCCAGTAGTTTTCTCGACAGGGCGAACGGGGAGCTGTTTTTT
j_gene: TRBJ2-2
abundance: .
v_gene: TRBV19
d_gene: TRBD1

CDR3aa: CASTRNRANYGYTF
CDR3nt: TGTGCCAGTACCCGAAACAGGGCTAACTATGGCTACACCTTC
j_gene: TRBJ1-2
abundance: .
v_gene: TRBV19
d_gene: .

CDR3aa: CASSSGRGTEAFF
CDR3nt: TGTGCCAGCAGTTCGGGACGCGGGACTGAAGCTTTCTTT
j_gene: TRBJ1-1
abundance: many
v_gene: TRBV12-3/TRBV12-4
d_gene: .

CDR3aa: CASSYRTGGLFF
CDR3nt: TGTGCCAGCAGTTATCGGACCGGTGGGCTGTTTTTT
j_gene: TRBJ1-4
abundance: many
v_gene: TRBV28
d_gene: .

CDR3aa: CASSLAGASSGGNQETQYF
CDR3nt: TGTGCCAGCAGCTTAGCGGGGGCCTCTAGCGGGGGTAACCAAGAGACCCAGTACTTC
j_gene: TRBJ2-5
abundance: .
v_gene: TRBV7-9
d_gene: TRBD2

CDR3aa: CASSEGGGGNQPQHF
CDR3nt: TGTGCCAGCAGTGAAGGGGGAGGCGGCAATCAGCCCCAGCATTTT
j_gene: TRBJ1-5
abundance: .
v_gene: TRBV6-1
d_gene: .

CDR3aa: CSATSTGLAVSYEQYF
CDR3nt: TGCAGTGCTACTTCTACAGGGCTAGCCGTGTCCTACGAGCAGTACTTC
j_gene: TRBJ2-7
abundance: many
v_gene: TRBV20-1
d_gene: .

CDR3aa: CSGRGGRETQYF
CDR3nt: TGCAGTGGACGAGGGGGCAGAGAGACCCAGTACTTC
j_gene: TRBJ2-5
abundance: many
v_gene: TRBV20-1
d_gene: TRBD1

CDR3aa: CASQTYEQYF
CDR3nt: TGCGCCAGCCAGACCTACGAGCAGTACTTC
j_gene: TRBJ2-7
abundance: .
v_gene: TRBV10-2
d_gene: .

CDR3aa: CASSVVTPGTDTQYF
CDR3nt: TGTGCCAGCAGCGTAGTCACTCCAGGCACAGATACGCAGTATTTT
j_gene: TRBJ2-3
abundance: once
v_gene: TRBV9
d_gene: .

CDR3aa: CASSQRAVSLNQETQYF
CDR3nt: TGTGCCAGCAGCCAAAGGGCGGTTAGCCTAAACCAAGAGACCCAGTACTTC
j_gene: TRBJ2-5
abundance: few
v_gene: TRBV4-2
d_gene: .

CDR3aa: CASTKQGDSSYEQYF
CDR3nt: TGTGCCAGTACCAAACAAGGGGATAGCTCCTACGAGCAGTACTTC
j_gene: TRBJ2-7
abundance: .
v_gene: TRBV19
d_gene: .

CDR3aa: CASIPGQGPYEQYF
CDR3nt: TGTGCCAGCATCCCGGGACAGGGCCCGTACGAGCAGTACTTC
j_gene: TRBJ2-7
abundance: .
v_gene: TRBV7-2
d_gene: TRBD1

CDR3aa: CASSPRGHLAGDPRAKNIQYF
CDR3nt: TGTGCCAGCAGCCCCCGGGGGCATCTAGCGGGAGATCCGCGAGCCAAAAACATTCAGTACTTC
j_gene: TRBJ2-4
abundance: few
v_gene: TRBV5-5
d_gene: TRBD2

CDR3aa: CSVTRGGWDEQFF
CDR3nt: TGCAGCGTCACAAGGGGGGGCTGGGATGAGCAGTTCTTC
j_gene: TRBJ2-1
abundance: .
v_gene: TRBV29-1
d_gene: .

CDR3aa: CAISGVGGETQYF
CDR3nt: TGTGCCATCAGTGGAGTAGGGGGAGAGACCCAGTACTTC
j_gene: TRBJ2-5
abundance: many
v_gene: TRBV10-3
d_gene: .

CDR3aa: CASSLDWWWGRGTGELFF
CDR3nt: TGTGCCAGCAGCTTAGATTGGTGGTGGGGCAGGGGGACCGGGGAGCTGTTTTTT
j_gene: TRBJ2-2
abundance: .
v_gene: TRBV11-2
d_gene: TRBD1

CDR3aa: CASSLTGGRRTQYF
CDR3nt: TGTGCCAGCAGTTTGACAGGGGGTAGGAGGACCCAGTACTTC
j_gene: TRBJ2-5
abundance: many
v_gene: TRBV6-2/TRBV6-3
d_gene: TRBD1

CDR3aa: CASSLAKGLAEQETQYF
CDR3nt: TGTGCCAGCAGCTTGGCCAAAGGACTAGCGGAACAAGAGACCCAGTACTTC
j_gene: TRBJ2-5
abundance: .
v_gene: TRBV5-6
d_gene: TRBD2